This T cell receptor beta chain was profiled in a study of cytomegalovirus exposure and HLA in healthy donors. Overall study context: A previous analysis identified fewer than 130 million unique TCR beta sequences derived from about 180 million T cells. General study findings and limits: In a later analysis, HLA-associated TCR beta chains were more clonally expanded than equally common others. The study put roughly 160 TCR beta chains on its list as cytomegalovirus-associated. Researchers reported in a later analysis that a missense DCLRE1C variant was tied to TCR beta V- and J-gene trimming.

The CDR3 loop spans 15 amino acids. The V end was cut by 2 bases, the J end by 1 base, with 6 bases between. Germline V CDR1 and CDR2: MNHEY, SVGAGI. On this clone: Antigen specificity is unknown.

PCR used 60 Vbeta primers and 13 Jbeta primers. The assay was immunoSEQ multiplex PCR, and TCRdb's table has in-frame clones only and misses some. The table has some 110,000 clones, approximately 76% seen once. V gene TRBV6-5 combines with J gene TRBJ2-6; D gene ambiguous. Sequencing was done on a sample of PBMCs. This TCR derives from a woman under 30 in good health and CMV-seropositive. The CDR3: CASSYGQSGANVLTF. CDR3 bases: TGTGCCAGCAGTTACGGGCAGTCTGGGGCCAACGTCCTGACTTTC.